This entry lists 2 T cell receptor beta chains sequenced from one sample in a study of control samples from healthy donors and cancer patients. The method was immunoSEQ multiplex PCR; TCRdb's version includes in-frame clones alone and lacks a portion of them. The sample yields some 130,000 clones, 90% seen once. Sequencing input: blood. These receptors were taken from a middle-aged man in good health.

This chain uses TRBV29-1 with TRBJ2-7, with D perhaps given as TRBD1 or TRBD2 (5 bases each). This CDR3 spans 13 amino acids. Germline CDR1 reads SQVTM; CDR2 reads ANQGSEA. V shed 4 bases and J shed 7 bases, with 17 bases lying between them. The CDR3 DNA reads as TGCAGCGTTGGATTTACTCAGGGCGGGGAGCAGTACTTC. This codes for CSVGFTQGGEQYF.

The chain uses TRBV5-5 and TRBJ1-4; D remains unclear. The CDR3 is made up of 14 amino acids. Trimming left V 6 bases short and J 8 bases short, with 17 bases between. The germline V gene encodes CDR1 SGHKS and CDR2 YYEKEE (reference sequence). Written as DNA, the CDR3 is TGTGCCAGCACAGTAGGTACAAGTACAGAAAAACTGTTTTTT. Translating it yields CASTVGTSTEKLFF.